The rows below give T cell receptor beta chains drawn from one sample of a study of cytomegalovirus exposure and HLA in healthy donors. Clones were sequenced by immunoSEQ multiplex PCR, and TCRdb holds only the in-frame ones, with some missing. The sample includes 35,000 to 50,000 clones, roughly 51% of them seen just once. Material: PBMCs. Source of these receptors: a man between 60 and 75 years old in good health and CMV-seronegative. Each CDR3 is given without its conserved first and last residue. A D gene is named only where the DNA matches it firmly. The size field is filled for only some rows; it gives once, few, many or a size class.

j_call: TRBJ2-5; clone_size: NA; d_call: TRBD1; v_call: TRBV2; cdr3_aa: ASRAGQGETQY
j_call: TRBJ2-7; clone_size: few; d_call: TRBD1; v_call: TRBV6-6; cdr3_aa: ASRPQGLTYEQY
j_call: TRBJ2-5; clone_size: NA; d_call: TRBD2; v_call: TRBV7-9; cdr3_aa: ASSSGLAGAQETQY
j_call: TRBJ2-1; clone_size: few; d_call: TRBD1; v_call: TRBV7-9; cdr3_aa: ASTSPGIGQGRNEQF
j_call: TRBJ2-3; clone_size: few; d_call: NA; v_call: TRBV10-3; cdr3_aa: AISDRRGADTQY
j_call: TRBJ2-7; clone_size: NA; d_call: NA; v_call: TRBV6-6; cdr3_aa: ASSQTELYEQY
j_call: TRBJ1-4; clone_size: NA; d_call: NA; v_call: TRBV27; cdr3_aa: ASSDPRGKLF
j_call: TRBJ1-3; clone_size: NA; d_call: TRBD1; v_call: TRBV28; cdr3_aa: ASRRDRVGNTIY
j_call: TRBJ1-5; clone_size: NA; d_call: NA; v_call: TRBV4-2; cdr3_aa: ASSQDPGRNQPQH
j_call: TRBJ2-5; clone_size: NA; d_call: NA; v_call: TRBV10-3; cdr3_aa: AISESRGQETQY
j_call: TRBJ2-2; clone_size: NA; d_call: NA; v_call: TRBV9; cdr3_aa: ASSPQGLLLSGELF
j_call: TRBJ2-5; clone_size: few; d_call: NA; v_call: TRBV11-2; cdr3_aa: ASSLGLPTGETQY
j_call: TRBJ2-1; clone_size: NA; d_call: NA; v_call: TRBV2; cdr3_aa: ASSERGFYNEQF
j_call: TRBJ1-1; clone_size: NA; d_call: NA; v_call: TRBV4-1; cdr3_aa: ASSKRSSGANTEAF
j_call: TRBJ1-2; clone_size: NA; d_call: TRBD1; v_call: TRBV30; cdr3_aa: AWAHRDREIYGYT
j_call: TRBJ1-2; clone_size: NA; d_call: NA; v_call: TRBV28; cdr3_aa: ASSSRNYGYT
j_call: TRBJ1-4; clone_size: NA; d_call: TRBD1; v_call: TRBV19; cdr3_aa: ATMRGPTEKLF